This T cell receptor beta chain stems from a study of tumor and adjacent non-tumor tissue in lung cancer (dated by TCRdb to 2017 to 2018). In terms of the full investigation: By cancer type, the cohort comprised about 13 adenocarcinoma patients, 2 squamous cell carcinoma patients and 1 small cell lung cancer patient. Among the roughly 15 patients, ages ranged from roughly 31 to 76 years, about 10 were men and 5 were women, and disease was TNM stage I to III. A total of approximately 130,000,000 productive TCRbeta reads were generated by sequencing, corresponding to an average of about 4.2 million reads per sample. Using bulk TCRbeta repertoires from approximately 15 lung cancer patients, the study set lung tumor tissue side by side with matched distant non-tumor lung tissue. TCRbeta CDR3 sequencing was performed on 25 to 35 paired specimens, with one tumor sample and one normal lung sample collected per patient.

Regarding this clonotype: The clone's antigen remains unknown. Base qualities are missing; no much larger clone stands one base away.

CDR3 length: 14 amino acids, cysteine to phenylalanine. Left in the record is the CDR3 DNA by itself, 42 bases read in frame from the first base. V sheds 9 bases and J sheds 2 bases, leaving 15 bases between their ends. Sequences WSHSY (CDR1) and SAAADI (CDR2) are obtained from the germline V gene. RNA was isolated from bulk unsorted tissue, and RNA quality was assessed with a NanoDrop ND-1000 and an Agilent 2100. Donors were newly diagnosed lung cancer patients admitted for thoracic surgery in China between August and November 2014, without prior chemotherapy. Patients who had received previous radiotherapy or chemotherapy, or who had another concurrent cancer, were excluded from the study. Surgical tissue pieces of roughly 1-2 cm3 were preserved in RNAlater solution and were kept at -80 degrees C until use. Libraries were made using multiplex PCR. The sequencer was an Illumina HiSeq 2500. Following protocols modified from ARM-PCR, the researchers constructed TCRbeta libraries through three rounds of nested PCR with primers (Table S4). Before sequencing, PCR products of 200-500 bp were cut from the gel and purified using the QIAquick gel extraction kit. Regarding the original processing steps: Trimmomatic was used to clean the reads, FLASH was used to merge the reads into complete CDR3 sequences, and MiTCR was used to assign the reads to V(D)J germline segments. Clonal diversity was computed as the inverse Simpson's index with VDJtools. A read counted as productive if the sequence was in-frame and lacked a premature stop codon. TCRdb handled the public reads itself, with Q25 trimming in fastp and clone calling in MiXCR, and kept productive beta chains. Each entry is one CDR3 protein sequence, shown with its most common DNA and genes. TCRdb, not the authors, supplied the V and J calls. The sample table contains 100,000 to 150,000 distinct CDR3 sequences; only one count was recorded for 66% of them. The ten largest clones represent more than 10% of the sample.

What the research found in general, with its limitations: The sequencing platform is not named in the methods, and unique molecular identifiers are not mentioned. Significantly higher TCR diversity (inverse Simpson) was observed in tumor tissue than in normal lung tissue (approximately 440 vs 150, P = 0.0075, Mann-Whitney U test). Because peripheral blood was not sequenced, the blood TCRbeta repertoires of the lung cancer patients in the study went unexamined. The top 100 clones accounted for a significantly larger cumulative portion of the repertoire in normal lung than in tumor tissue. Younger patients had significantly higher TCR diversity, and higher tumor TCR diversity was associated with shorter overall and disease-free survival. With only about 16 patients in the cohort, the authors noted that larger samples and more detailed clinical data are needed.

Recombination linked TRBV10-2 to TRBJ2-3; the D segment cannot be called with confidence. The clonotype was recovered from a man aged 25 to 45 with non-small cell lung cancer. Sequences were obtained from lung tumor tissue. Here the CDR3 is given as CASSLESDTDTQYF. The nucleotide sequence is given as TGCGCCAGTAGTTTGGAATCAGACACAGATACGCAGTATTTT.